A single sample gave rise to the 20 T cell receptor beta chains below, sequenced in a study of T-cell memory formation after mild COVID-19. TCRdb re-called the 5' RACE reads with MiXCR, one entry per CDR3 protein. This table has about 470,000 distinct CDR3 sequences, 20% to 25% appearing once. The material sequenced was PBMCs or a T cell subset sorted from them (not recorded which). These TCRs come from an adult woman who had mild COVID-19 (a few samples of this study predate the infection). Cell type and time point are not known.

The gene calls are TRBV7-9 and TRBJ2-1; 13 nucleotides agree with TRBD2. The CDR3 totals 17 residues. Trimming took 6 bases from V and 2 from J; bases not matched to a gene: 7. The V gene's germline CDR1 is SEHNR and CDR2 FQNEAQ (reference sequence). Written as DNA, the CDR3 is TGTGCCAGCAGTGGGGGGACTAGCGGGGATGCCTACAATGAGCAGTTCTTC. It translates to CASSGGTSGDAYNEQFF.

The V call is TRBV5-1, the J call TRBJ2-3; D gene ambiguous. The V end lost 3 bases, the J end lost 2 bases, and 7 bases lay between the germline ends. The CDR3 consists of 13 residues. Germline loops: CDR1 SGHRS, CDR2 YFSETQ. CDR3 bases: TGCGCCAGCAGCTCCGCCAACACAGATACGCAGTATTTT. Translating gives CASSSANTDTQYF. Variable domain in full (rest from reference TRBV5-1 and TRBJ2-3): KAGVTQTPRYLIKTRGQQVTLSCSPISGHRSVSWYQQTPGQGLQFLFEYFSETQRNKGNFPGRFSGRQFSNSRSEMNVSTLELGDSALYLCASSSANTDTQYFGPGTRLTVL.

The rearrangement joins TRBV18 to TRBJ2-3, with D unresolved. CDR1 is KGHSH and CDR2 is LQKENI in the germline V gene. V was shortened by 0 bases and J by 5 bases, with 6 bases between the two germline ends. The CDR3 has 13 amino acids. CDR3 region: CASSPPVLDTQYF. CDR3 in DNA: TGTGCCAGCTCACCACCTGTCTTAGATACGCAGTATTTT.

CDR3 sequence: CASSFLAGPANTGELFF. The CDR3 coding sequence is TGTGCCAGCAGCTTTCTAGCGGGGCCCGCGAACACCGGGGAGCTGTTTTTT. This sequence joins TRBV5-8 and TRBJ2-2, with TRBD2 matching 9 bases. CDR1 SGHTS and CDR2 YDEGEE come from the germline V gene. The CDR3 has 17 residues. The J segment lost 0 bases and the V segment lost 2 bases, leaving 5 bases of the junction unmatched.

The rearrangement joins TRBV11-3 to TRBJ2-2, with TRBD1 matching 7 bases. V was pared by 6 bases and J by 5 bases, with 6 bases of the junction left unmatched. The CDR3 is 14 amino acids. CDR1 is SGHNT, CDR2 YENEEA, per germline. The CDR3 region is CASRQTGPTGELFF. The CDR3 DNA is TGTGCCAGCAGACAGACAGGGCCTACCGGGGAGCTGTTTTTT. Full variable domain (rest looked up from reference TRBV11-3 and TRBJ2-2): EAGVVQSPRYKIIEKKQPVAFWCNPISGHNTLYWYLQNLGQGPELLIRYENEEAVDDSQLPKDRFSAERLKGVDSTLKIQPAELGDSAVYLCASRQTGPTGELFFGEGSRLTVL.

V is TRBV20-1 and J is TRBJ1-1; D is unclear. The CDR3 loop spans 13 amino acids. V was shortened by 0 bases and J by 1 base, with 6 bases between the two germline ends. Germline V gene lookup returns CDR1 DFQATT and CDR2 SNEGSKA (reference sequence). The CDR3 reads CSARDEWNTEAFF. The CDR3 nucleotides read TGCAGTGCTAGAGATGAATGGAACACTGAAGCTTTCTTT.

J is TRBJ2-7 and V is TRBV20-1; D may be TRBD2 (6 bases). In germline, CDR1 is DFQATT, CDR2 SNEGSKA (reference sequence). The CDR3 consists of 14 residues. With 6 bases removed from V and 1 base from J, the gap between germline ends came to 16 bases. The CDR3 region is CSAYLTGTSYEQYF. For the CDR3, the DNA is TGCAGTGCATACCTGACCGGGACTTCCTACGAGCAGTACTTC.

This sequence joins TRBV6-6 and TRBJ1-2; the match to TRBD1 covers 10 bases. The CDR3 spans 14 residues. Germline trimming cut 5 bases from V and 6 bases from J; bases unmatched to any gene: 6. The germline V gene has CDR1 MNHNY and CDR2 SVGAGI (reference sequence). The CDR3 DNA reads TGTGCCAGCAGTGACAGACAGGGGGCTGATGGCTACACCTTC. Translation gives CASSDRQGADGYTF.

This CDR3 reads CASSVALEGGYGYTF. CDR3 coding DNA: TGTGCCAGCAGCGTAGCTCTGGAGGGGGGCTATGGCTACACCTTC. V usage is TRBV9 and J usage is TRBJ1-2; possibly TRBD1 for D (6 bases). Germline V gene sequence: CDR1 SGDLS, CDR2 YYNGEE. Trimming pared 0 bases from V and 4 bases from J, leaving 13 bases between. The CDR3 runs 15 residues.

The CDR3 protein is CASSTTAGLYLPEAFF. CDR3 sequence (DNA): TGCGCCAGCAGCACTACGGCAGGGCTTTACTTACCTGAAGCTTTCTTT. The chain is built from TRBV5-1 and TRBJ1-1; maybe TRBD1 (5 bases). The CDR3 loop spans 16 amino acids. V shed 4 bases and J shed 6 bases, with 22 bases lying between them. Germline V CDR1 and CDR2: SGHRS, YFSETQ. The full variable domain, with the rest looked up from reference TRBV5-1 and TRBJ1-1, is KAGVTQTPRYLIKTRGQQVTLSCSPISGHRSVSWYQQTPGQGLQFLFEYFSETQRNKGNFPGRFSGRQFSNSRSEMNVSTLELGDSALYLCASSTTAGLYLPEAFFGQGTRLTVV.

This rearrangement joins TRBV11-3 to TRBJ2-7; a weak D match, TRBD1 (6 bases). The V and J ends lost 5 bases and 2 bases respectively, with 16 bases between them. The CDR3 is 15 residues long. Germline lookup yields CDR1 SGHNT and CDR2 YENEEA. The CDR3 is CASSPTQGFTYEQYF. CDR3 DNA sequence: TGTGCCAGCAGCCCAACCCAGGGGTTTACCTACGAGCAGTACTTC. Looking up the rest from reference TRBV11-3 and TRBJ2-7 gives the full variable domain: EAGVVQSPRYKIIEKKQPVAFWCNPISGHNTLYWYLQNLGQGPELLIRYENEEAVDDSQLPKDRFSAERLKGVDSTLKIQPAELGDSAVYLCASSPTQGFTYEQYFGPGTRLTVT.

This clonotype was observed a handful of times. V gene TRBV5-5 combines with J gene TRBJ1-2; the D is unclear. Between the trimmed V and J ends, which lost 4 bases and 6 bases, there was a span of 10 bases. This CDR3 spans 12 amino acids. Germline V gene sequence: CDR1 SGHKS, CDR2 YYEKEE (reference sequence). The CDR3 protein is CASSRPVHGYTF. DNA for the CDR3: TGTGCCAGCAGCCGCCCTGTCCATGGCTACACCTTC. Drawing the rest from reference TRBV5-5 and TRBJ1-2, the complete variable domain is DAGVTQSPTHLIKTRGQQVTLRCSPISGHKSVSWYQQVLGQGPQFIFQYYEKEERGRGNFPDRFSARQFPNYSSELNVNALLLGDSALYLCASSRPVHGYTFGSGTRLTVV.

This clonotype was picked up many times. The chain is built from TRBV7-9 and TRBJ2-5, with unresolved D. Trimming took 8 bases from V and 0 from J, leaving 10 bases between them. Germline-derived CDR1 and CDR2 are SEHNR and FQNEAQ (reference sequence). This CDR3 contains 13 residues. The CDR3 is CASGIRNQETQYF. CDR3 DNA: TGTGCCAGCGGCATTCGGAACCAAGAGACCCAGTACTTC.

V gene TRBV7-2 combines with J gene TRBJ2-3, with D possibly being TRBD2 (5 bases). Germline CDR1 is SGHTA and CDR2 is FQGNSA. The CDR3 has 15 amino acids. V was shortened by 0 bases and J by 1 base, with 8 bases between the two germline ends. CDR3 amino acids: CASSLARRGTDTQYF. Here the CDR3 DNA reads TGTGCCAGCAGCTTAGCGCGGCGGGGCACAGATACGCAGTATTTT.

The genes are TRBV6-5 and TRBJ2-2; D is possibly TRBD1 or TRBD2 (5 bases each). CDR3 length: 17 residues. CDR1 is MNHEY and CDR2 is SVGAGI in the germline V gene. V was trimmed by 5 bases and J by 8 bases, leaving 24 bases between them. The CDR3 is CASSPGTGPLGIGELFF. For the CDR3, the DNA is TGTGCCAGCAGTCCTGGAACGGGACCCCTCGGGATTGGGGAGCTGTTTTTT.

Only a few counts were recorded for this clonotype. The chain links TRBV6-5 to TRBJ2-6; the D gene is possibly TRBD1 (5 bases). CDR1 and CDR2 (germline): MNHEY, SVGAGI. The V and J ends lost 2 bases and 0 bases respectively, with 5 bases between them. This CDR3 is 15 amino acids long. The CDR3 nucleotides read TGTGCCAGCAGTTACGACAGCTCTGGGGCCAACGTCCTGACTTTC. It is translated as CASSYDSSGANVLTF.

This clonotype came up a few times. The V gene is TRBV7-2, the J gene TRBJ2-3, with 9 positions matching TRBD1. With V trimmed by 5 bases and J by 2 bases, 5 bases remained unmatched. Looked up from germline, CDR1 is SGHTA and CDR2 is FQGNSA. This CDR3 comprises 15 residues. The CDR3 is CASSNPQGATDTQYF. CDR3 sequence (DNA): TGTGCCAGCAGCAACCCACAGGGGGCCACAGATACGCAGTATTTT.

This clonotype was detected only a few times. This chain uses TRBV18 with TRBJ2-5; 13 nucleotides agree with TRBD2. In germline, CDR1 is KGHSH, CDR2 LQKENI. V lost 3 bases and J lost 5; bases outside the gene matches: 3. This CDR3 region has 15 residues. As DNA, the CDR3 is TGTGCCAGCTCACCCGGGACTAGCGGGAAGGAGACCCAGTACTTC. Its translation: CASSPGTSGKETQYF.

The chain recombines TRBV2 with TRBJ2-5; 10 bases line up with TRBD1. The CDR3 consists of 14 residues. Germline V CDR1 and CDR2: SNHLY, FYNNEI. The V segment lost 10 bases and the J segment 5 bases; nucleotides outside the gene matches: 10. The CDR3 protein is CATSGDRGLETQYF. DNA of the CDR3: TGTGCCACCAGCGGGGACAGGGGTTTGGAGACCCAGTACTTC.

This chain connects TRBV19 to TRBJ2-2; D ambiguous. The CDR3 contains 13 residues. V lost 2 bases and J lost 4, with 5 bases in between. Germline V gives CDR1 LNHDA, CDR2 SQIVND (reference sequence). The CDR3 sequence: CASSITTTGELFF. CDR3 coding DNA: TGTGCCAGTAGTATAACGACCACCGGGGAGCTGTTTTTT.